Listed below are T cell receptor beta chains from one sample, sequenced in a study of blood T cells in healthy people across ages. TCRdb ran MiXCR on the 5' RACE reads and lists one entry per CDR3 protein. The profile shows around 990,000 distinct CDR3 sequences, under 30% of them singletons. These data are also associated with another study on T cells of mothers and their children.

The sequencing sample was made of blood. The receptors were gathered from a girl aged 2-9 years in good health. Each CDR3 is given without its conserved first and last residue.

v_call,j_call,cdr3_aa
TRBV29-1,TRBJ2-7,SVDKGNEQY
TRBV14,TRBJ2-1,ASNSGTSGYNEQF
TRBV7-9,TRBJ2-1,ASSLMTGGRDNEQF
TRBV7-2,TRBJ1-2,ATSGEYGYT
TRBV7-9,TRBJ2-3,ASSLGRASDTQY
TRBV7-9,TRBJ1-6,ASSFMGDSPLH
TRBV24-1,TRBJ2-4,ATSEPLGGKNIQY
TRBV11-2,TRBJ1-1,ASSPPFVTEAF
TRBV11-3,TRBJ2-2,ASTASGVAGAGELF
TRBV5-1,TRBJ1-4,ASSPEWGTGEKLF
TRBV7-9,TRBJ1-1,ASSHPGTGTEAF
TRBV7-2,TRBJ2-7,ASSPDGGLAYEQY
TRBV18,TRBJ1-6,ASSPIDVRYSPLH
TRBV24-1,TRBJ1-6,ATSRPAGKLH
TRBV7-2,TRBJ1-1,ASSWDRAGGTEAF
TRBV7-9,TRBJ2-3,ASSYQLAANTDTQY
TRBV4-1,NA,ASSQERTTPNEQF
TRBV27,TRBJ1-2,ASSFSRSNGYT
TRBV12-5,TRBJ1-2,ASAPGGYGYT
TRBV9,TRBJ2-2,ASSVASGGNTGELF
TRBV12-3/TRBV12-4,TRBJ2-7,ASSWGPGASTYEQY
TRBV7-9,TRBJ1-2,ASSTTGLGGYT
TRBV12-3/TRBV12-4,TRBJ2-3,ASSNRQGITQY
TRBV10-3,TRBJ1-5,AISQDRNQPQH
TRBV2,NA,ASREDQGIRETQY
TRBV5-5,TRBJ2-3,ASSSFWTETDTQY
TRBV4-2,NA,ASSQELGTEQETQY
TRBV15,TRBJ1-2,ATSRERSDYGYT
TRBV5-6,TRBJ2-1,ASSLGQGADEQF
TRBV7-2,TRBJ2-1,ASSTDGGRFNEQF
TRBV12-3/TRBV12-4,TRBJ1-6,ASSLSGRGGSSPLH
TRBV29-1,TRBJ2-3,SVERGGGTTDTQY
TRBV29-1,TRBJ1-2,SVERGRNYGYT
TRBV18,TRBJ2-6,ASSPTVNRGGPNGANVLT
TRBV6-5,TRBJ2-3,ASRFSPVSRSTDTQY
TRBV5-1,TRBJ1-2,ASSNRQGDSQSNGYT
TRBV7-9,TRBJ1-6,ASSPGTGEDNSPLH
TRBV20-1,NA,SSGTGDYEQY
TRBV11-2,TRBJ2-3,ASSLGLGVITDTQY
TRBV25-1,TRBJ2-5,ASSEGTRIQETQY
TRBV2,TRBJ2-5,ASSETGTQY
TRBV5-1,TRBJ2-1,ASSLASGRYNEQF
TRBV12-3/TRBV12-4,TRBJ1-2,ASSLNGDYGYT
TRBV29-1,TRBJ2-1,SVATSGRGNEQF
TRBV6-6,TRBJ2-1,ASSYLIGSLAYNEQF
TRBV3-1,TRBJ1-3,ASSHSGRIY
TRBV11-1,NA,ASSFERRVETQY
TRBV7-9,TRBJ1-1,ASSHGGPEAF
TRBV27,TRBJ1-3,ASSLQGNGNTIY
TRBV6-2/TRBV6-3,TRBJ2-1,ASSPRTSGEWGEQF
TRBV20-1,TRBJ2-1,SADGTSGTSSYNEQF
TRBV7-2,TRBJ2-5,ASSSGDKSYQETQY
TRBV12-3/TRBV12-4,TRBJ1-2,ASSLGPTGGKGYT
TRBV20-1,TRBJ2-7,SLSPTGGHEQY
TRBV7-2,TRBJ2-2,ASDREIDTGELF